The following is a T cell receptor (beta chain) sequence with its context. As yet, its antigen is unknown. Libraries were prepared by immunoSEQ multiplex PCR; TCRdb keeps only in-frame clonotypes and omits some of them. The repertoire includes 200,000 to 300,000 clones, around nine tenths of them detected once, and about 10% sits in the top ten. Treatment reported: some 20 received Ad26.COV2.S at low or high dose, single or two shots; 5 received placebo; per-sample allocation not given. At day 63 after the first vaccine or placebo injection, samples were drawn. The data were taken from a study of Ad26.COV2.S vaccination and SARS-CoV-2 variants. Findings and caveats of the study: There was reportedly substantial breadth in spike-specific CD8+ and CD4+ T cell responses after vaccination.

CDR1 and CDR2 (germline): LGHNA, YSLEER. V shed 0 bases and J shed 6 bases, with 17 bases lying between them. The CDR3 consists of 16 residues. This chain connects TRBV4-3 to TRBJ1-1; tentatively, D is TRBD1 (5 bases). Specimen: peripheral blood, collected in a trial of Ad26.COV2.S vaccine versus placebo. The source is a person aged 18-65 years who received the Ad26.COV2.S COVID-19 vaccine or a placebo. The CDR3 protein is CASSQDGPTGTAEAFF. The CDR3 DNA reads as TGCGCCAGCAGCCAAGATGGCCCCACCGGGACTGCTGAAGCTTTCTTT.